This TCR beta chain was identified in a study of identifying expanded T cells in peripheral blood. Trimming cost V 5 bases and J 5 bases, with 11 bases left between them. The germline CDR1 and CDR2 sequences are SGHAT and FQNNGV. There are 13 residues in the CDR3. Broader study findings: Approximately two-week clone count variance significantly increased as total template count grew.

In the case of this clone: As yet, its antigen is unknown.

No infections or other immune events were documented during collection. Sequencing was performed with immunoSEQ multiplex PCR; in TCRdb, only in-frame clones are kept and a portion is missing. Of approximately 100,000 clones in the sample, roughly nine tenths are singletons; the top ten hold 6.5% to 9%. Sequenced material: blood. The chain is built from TRBV11-2 and TRBJ2-3, with TRBD2 as a possible D gene (5 bases). The sequence was obtained from a person aged 18-69 years in good health. As DNA, the CDR3 is TGTGCCAGCAGCCGAAGCACTAGAGATACGCAGTATTTT. Its translation is CASSRSTRDTQYF.